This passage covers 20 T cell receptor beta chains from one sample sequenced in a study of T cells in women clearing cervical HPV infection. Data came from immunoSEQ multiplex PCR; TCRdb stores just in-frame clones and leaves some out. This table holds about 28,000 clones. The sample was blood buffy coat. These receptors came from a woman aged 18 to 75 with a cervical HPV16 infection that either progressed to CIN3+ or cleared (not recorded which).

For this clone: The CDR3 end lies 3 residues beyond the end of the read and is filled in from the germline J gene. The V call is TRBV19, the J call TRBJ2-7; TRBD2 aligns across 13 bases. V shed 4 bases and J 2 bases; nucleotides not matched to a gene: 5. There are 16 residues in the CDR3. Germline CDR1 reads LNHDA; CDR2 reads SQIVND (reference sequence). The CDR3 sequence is CASSNPGTSGTYEQYF. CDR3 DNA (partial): TGTGCCAGTAGTAACCCCGGGACTAGCGGGACCTACGAG.

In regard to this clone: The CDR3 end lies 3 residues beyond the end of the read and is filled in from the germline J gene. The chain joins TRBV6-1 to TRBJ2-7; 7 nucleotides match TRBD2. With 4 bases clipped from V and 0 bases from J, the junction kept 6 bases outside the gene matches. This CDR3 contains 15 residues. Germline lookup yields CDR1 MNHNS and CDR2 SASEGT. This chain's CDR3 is CASSGDYLSSYEQYF. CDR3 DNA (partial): TGTGCCAGCAGTGGGGACTATTTGAGCTCCTACGAG.

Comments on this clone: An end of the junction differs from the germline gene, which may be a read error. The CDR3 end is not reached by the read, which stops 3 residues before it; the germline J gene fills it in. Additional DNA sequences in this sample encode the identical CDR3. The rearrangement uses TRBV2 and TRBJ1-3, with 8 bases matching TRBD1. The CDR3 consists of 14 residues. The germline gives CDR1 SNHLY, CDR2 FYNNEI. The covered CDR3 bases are TGTGCCAGCAGCTGGACAGGGACAGGAAACACT. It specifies CASSWTGTGNT. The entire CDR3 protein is CASSWTGTGNTIYF. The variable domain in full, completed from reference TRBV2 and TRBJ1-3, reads EPEVTQTPSHQVTQMGQEVILRCVPISNHLYFYWYRQILGQKVEFLVSFYNNEISEKSEIFDDQFSVERPDGSNFTLKIRSTKLEDSAMYFCASSWTGTGNTIYFGEGSWLTVV.

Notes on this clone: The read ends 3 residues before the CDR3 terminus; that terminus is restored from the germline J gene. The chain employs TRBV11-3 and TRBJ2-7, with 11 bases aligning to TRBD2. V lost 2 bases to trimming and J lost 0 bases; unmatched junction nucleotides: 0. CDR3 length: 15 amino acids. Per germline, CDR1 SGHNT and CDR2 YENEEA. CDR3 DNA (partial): TGTGCCAGCAGCTTACTAGCGGGGGGCTCCTACGAG. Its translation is CASSLLAGGSYE. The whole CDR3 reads CASSLLAGGSYEQYF.

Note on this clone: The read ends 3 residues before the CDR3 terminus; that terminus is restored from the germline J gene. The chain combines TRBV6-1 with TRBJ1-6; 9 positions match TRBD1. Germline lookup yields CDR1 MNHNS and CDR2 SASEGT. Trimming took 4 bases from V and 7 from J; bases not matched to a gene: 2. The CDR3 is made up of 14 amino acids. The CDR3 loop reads CASSGGQGNSPLHF. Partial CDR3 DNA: TGTGCCAGCAGTGGAGGACAGGGGAATTCACCC.

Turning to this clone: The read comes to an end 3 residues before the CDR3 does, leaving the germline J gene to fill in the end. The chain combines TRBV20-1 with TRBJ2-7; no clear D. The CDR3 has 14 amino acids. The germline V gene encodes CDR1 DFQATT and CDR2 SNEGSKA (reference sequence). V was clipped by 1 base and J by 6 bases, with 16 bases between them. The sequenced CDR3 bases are TGCAGTGCTAGAGTTGCGGTCCTAACCTCCGAG. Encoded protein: CSARVAVLTSE. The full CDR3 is CSARVAVLTSEQYF.

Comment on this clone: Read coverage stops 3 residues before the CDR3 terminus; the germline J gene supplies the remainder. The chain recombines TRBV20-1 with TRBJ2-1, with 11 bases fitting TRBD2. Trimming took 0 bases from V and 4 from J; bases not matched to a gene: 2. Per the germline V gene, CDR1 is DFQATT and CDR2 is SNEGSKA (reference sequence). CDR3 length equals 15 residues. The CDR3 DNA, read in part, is TGCAGTGCTAGAGATGGGACTAGCGGTTACAATGAG. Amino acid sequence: CSARDGTSGYNE. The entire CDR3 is CSARDGTSGYNEQFF.

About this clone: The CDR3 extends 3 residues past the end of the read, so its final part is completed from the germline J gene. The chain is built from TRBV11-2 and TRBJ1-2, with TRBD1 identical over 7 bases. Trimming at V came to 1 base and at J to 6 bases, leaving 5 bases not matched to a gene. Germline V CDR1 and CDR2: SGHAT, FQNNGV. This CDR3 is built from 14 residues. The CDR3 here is CASSLGLTGDGYTF. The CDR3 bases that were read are TGTGCCAGCAGCTTAGGCCTAACAGGGGATGGC.

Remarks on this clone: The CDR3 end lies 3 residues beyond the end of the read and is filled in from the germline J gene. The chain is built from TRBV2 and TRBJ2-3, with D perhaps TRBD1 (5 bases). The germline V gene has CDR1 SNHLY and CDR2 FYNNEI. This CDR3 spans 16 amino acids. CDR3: CASSEPGWGGNQPQYF. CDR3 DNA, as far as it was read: TGTGCCAGCAGTGAACCAGGGTGGGGCGGCAATCAGCCG.

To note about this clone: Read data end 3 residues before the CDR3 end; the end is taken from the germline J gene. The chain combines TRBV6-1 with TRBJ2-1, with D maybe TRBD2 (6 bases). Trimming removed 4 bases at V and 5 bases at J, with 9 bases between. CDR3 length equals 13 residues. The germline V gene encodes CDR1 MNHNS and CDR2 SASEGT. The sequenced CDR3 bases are TGTGCCAGCAGTGGTAGCGGAAACAATGAG. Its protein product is CASSGSGNNE. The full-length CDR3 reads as CASSGSGNNEQFF.

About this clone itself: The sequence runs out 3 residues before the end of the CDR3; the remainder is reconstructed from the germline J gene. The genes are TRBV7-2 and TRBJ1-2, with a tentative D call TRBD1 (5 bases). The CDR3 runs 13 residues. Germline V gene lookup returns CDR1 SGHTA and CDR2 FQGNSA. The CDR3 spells CASSPNWGYDYTF. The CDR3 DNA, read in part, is TGTGCCAGCAGCCCCAATTGGGGCTACGAC. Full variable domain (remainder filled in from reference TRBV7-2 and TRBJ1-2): GAGVSQSPSNKVTEKGKDVELRCDPISGHTALYWYRQSLGQGLEFLIYFQGNSAPDKSGLPSDRFSAERTGGSVSTLTIQRTQQEDSAVYLCASSPNWGYDYTFGSGTRLTVV.

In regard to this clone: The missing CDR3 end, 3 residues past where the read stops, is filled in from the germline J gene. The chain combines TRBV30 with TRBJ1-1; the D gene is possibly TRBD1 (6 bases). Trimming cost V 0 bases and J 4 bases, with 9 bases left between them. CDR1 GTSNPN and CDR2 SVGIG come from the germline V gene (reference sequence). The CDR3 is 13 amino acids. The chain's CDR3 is CAWSVGGGTEAFF. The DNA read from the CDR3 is TGTGCCTGGAGTGTAGGGGGAGGCACTGAA.

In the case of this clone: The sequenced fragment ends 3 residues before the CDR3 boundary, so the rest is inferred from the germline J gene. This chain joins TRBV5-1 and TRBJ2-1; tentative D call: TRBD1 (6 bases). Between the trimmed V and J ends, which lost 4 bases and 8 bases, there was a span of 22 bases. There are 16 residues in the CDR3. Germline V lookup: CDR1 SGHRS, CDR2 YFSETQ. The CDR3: CASSEGTSGPIDEQFF. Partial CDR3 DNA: TGCGCCAGCAGCGAAGGGACAAGCGGTCCTATCGATGAG.

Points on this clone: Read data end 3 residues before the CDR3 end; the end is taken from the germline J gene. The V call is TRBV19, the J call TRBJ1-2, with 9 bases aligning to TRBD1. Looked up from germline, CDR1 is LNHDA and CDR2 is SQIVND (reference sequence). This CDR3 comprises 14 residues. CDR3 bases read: TGTGCCAGTAGTATGGGGACAGGGCCCTACGAC. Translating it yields CASSMGTGPYD. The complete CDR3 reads CASSMGTGPYDYTF.

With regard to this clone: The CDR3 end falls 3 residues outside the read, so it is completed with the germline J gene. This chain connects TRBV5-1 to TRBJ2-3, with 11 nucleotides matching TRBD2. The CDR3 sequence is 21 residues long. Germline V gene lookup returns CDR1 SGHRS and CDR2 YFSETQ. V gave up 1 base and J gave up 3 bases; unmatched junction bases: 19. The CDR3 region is CASSLPGGLAGGNRMTDTQYF. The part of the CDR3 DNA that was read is TGCGCCAGCAGCTTGCCCGGGGGGCTAGCGGGGGGTAATCGAATGACAGATACG.

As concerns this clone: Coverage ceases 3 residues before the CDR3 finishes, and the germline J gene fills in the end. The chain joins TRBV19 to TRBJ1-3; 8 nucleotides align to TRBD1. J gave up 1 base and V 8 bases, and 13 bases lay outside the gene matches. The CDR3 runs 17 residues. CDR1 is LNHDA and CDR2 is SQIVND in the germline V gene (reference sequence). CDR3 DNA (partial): TGTGCCAGTCGGGTTGGTGGGACAGGAGGGTCTGGAAACACC. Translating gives CASRVGGTGGSGNT. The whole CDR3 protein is CASRVGGTGGSGNTIYF.

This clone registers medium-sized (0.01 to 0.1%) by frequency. The sequenced part of the CDR3 DNA is TGCAGCGTTGAAGATCTGGGGGGAACGAGCACAGATACG. It yields the protein CSVEDLGGTSTDT. The entire CDR3 protein is CSVEDLGGTSTDTQYF. V is TRBV29-1 and J is TRBJ2-3, with D possibly matching TRBD2 (6 bases). The read falls 3 residues short of the CDR3 end, and the missing part is taken from the germline J gene. The V gene lost 0 bases and the J gene lost 0 bases, with 13 bases spanning the gap. The CDR3 consists of 16 residues. Germline loops: CDR1 SQVTM, CDR2 ANQGSEA.

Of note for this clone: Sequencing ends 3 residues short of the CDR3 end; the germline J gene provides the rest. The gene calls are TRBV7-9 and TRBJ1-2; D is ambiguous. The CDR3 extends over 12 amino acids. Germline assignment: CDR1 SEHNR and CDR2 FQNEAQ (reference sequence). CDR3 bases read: TGTGCCAGCAGCCCACAGACGAATGAC. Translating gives CASSPQTND. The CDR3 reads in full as CASSPQTNDYTF.

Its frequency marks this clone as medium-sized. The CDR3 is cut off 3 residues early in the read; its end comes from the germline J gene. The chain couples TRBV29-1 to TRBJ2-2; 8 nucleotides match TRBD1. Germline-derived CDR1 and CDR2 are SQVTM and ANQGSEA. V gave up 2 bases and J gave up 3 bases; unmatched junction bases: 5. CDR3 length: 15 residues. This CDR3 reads CSVELARGHTGELFF. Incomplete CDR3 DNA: TGCAGCGTTGAATTGGCCAGGGGGCACACCGGGGAG.

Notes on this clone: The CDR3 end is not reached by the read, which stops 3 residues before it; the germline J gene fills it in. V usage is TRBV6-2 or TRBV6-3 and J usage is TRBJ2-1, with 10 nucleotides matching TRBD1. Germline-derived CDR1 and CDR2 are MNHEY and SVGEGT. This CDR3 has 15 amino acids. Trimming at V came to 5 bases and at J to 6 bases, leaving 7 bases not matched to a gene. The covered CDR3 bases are TGTGCCAGCAGTCCGGGACAGGGGTGGGGCAATGAG. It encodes CASSPGQGWGNE. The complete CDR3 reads CASSPGQGWGNEQFF.